What follows describes a single T cell receptor beta chain. Its antigen is currently unknown. This entry belongs to a study of shared clonotypes between healthy human individuals. Generated by immunoSEQ multiplex PCR, the TCRdb table keeps only in-frame clones and is missing some. Here the sample spans a few million clones, 85% to 95% being singletons. Trimming pared 0 bases from V and 2 bases from J, leaving 11 bases between. CDR1 and CDR2 (germline): SGDLS, YYNGEE. The CDR3 is 16 residues long. Study observations and caveats: Clonotypes that were shared across a few donors made up around 5% of naive CD4 clonotypes.

The chain combines TRBV9 with TRBJ2-2, with D perhaps being TRBD1 or TRBD2 (5 bases each). The sequencing input was naive CD4+ T cells from PBMCs. Subset specified: CD45RA+ positively selected. This TCR came from a young man in good health. Some clones in this sample may be carry-over from other donors' samples. CDR3 nucleotide sequence: TGTGCCAGCAGCGTAGATGTGGGGGAAAACACCGGGGAGCTGTTTTTT. Encoded protein: CASSVDVGENTGELFF.